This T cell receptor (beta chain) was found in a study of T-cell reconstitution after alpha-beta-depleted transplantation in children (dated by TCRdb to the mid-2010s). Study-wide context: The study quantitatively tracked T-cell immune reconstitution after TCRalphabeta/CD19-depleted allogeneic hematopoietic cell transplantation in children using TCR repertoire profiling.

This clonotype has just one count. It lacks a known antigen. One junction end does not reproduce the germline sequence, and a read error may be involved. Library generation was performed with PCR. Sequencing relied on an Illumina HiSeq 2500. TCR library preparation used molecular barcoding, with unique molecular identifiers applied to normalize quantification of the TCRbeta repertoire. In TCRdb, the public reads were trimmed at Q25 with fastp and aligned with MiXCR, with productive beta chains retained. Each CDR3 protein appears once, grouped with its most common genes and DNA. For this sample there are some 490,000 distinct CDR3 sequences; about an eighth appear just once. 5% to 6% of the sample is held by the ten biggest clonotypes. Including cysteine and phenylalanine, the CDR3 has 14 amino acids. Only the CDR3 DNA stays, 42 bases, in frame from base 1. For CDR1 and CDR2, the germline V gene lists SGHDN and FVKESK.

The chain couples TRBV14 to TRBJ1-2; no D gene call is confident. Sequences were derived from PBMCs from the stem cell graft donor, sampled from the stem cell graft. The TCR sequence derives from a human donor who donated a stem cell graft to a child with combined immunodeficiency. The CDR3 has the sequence CASRQGDNNYGYTF. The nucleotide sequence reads TGTGCCAGCAGACAAGGTGACAACAACTATGGCTACACCTTC.